This is a list of T cell receptor beta chains from one sample in a study of cytomegalovirus exposure and HLA in healthy donors. Sequenced by immunoSEQ multiplex PCR; TCRdb stores in-frame clones only, minus some. The sample yields 100,000 to 120,000 clones, less than 85% seen once. Sample: PBMCs. Source of these receptors: a man aged 25 to 45 in good health and CMV-seropositive. CDR3s include the opening cysteine and the closing phenylalanine or tryptophan. The order of the fields is J gene, D gene, V gene, clone size, CDR3 protein, CDR3 DNA. The D gene is left open where the match is weak. Expanded clones are given a class, and other clones once, few, many or no size at all.

TRBJ2-7 NA TRBV28 NA CASSFRGGNEQYF TGTGCCAGCAGTTTTCGTGGGGGGAACGAGCAGTACTTC
TRBJ2-1 NA TRBV19 NA CASSIADTDNEQFF TGTGCCAGTAGTATCGCAGACACGGACAATGAGCAGTTCTTC
TRBJ2-1 TRBD2 TRBV5-1 NA CASSLDLRGAYNEQFF TGCGCCAGCAGCTTGGATTTGCGGGGGGCATACAATGAGCAGTTCTTC
TRBJ1-1 TRBD1 TRBV28 NA CASSLGQATEAFF TGTGCCAGCAGTTTGGGACAGGCGACTGAAGCTTTCTTT
TRBJ2-7 NA TRBV6-5 NA CASSYSSRSYEQYF TGTGCCAGCAGTTACTCGTCCAGGTCCTACGAGCAGTACTTC
TRBJ2-2 TRBD1 TRBV4-3 NA CASSQDRGQVLSANTGELFF TGCGCCAGCAGCCAAGATAGAGGACAGGTTTTGTCGGCGAACACCGGGGAGCTGTTTTTT
TRBJ2-5 NA TRBV10-2 NA CASSVVSRPQETQYF TGCGCCAGCAGTGTCGTTAGCCGACCCCAAGAGACCCAGTACTTC
TRBJ2-5 TRBD2 TRBV7-2 few CASSQDRGGWGGETQYF TGCGCCAGCAGCCAAGATCGGGGGGGCTGGGGGGGGGAGACCCAGTACTTC
TRBJ2-7 TRBD2 TRBV5-1 once CASSFTGTSGGLTYEQYF TGCGCCAGCAGCTTCACCGGGACTAGCGGGGGGCTAACCTACGAGCAGTACTTC
TRBJ2-3 NA TRBV7-9 once CASRLKAGRPDTQYF TGTGCCAGCAGACTAAAGGCGGGGAGGCCAGATACGCAGTATTTT
TRBJ1-2 NA TRBV5-4 NA CASSLRERPNYGYTF TGTGCCAGCAGCTTACGGGAAAGGCCTAACTATGGCTACACCTTC
TRBJ2-7 TRBD2 TRBV10-2 NA CASEGGTGGGVVEQYF TGCGCCAGCGAGGGAGGGACTGGCGGGGGGGTTGTCGAGCAGTACTTC
TRBJ2-5 TRBD2 TRBV9 NA CASSVGGLAGAPEETQYF TGTGCCAGCAGCGTAGGGGGACTAGCGGGGGCGCCAGAAGAGACCCAGTACTTC
TRBJ2-7 TRBD1 TRBV4-1 NA CASSTRQGYEQYF TGCGCCAGCAGCACGCGACAGGGCTACGAGCAGTACTTC
TRBJ2-5 TRBD1 TRBV9 once CASSARAPGQGGETQYF TGTGCCAGCAGCGCCAGGGCACCGGGACAGGGAGGGGAGACCCAGTACTTC
TRBJ1-1 NA TRBV5-1 few CASSLRGSSTEAFF TGCGCCAGCAGCCTCAGGGGAAGTAGCACTGAAGCTTTCTTT
TRBJ2-7 TRBD2 TRBV4-3 NA CASSQVAGGSYEQYF TGCGCCAGCAGCCAAGTAGCGGGGGGCTCCTACGAGCAGTACTTC
TRBJ1-4 NA TRBV7-8 few CASSESDRFGEKLFF TGTGCCAGCAGCGAGTCCGACAGGTTTGGGGAAAAACTGTTTTTT
TRBJ1-2 NA TRBV2 NA CASSPEQGIGYGYTF TGTGCCAGCAGTCCCGAACAGGGAATAGGCTATGGCTACACCTTC
TRBJ2-1 TRBD2 TRBV5-1 NA CASSSGLAGIGNEQFF TGCGCCAGCAGCTCCGGACTAGCGGGGATCGGCAATGAGCAGTTCTTC
TRBJ2-3 TRBD1 TRBV6-6 once CASSWTGGGDTQYF TGTGCCAGCAGTTGGACAGGGGGCGGAGATACGCAGTATTTT